This record looks at one TCR beta chain sequence and its context. The read ends 3 residues early relative to the CDR3; the germline J gene fills the gap. Trimming took 7 bases from V and 4 from J, leaving 18 bases between them. CDR1 and CDR2 from the germline V gene are SGDLS and YYNGEE. CDR3 size: 14 residues. The data belong to a study of T cells in women clearing cervical HPV infection. Study-level information: Blood came at first lesion visit for cases, post-clearance for controls. Only a few women had HLA typing results available.

Here immunoSEQ multiplex PCR was the method, and the copy in TCRdb shows in-frame clones only, minus some. The clone table shows 23,000 or so clones, with the ten largest holding 5.5% to 7%. Sequenced material: blood buffy coat. V usage is TRBV9 and J usage is TRBJ2-7, with TRBD1 as a possible D gene (5 bases). This sequence was found in a woman between 18 and 70 years old with a cervical HPV16 infection that either progressed to CIN3+ or cleared (not recorded which). CDR3 amino acids: CASAPGQGPYEQYF. Partial CDR3 DNA: TGTGCCAGCGCCCCAGGGCAGGGCCCTTACGAG.